A selection of T cell receptor beta chains follows, all from one sample in a study of blood T cell repertoires in COVID-19. TCRdb's table, derived via immunoSEQ multiplex PCR, lists solely in-frame clones and lacks some. Among around 230,000 clones listed, 87% were seen once. The specimen was PBMCs or T cells enriched from blood (not recorded which). The receptors derive from a man younger than 30 with acute COVID-19. Both conserved end residues are part of each CDR3.

V	J	CDR3
TRBV5-1	TRBJ1-1	CASSLLMNTEAFF
TRBV10-2	TRBJ1-1	CASSEDLGNTEAFF
TRBV5-1	TRBJ2-5	CASTLAEAETQYF
TRBV4-3	TRBJ1-1	CASSRGIQGGNTEAFF
TRBV6-5	TRBJ1-2	CASSYAGQGDRGYTF
TRBV27	TRBJ2-7	CASGQTSGTYEQYF
TRBV11-2	TRBJ2-2	CASRPVAGGNTGELFF
TRBV27	TRBJ1-5	CASSLEGSVSQPQHF
TRBV13	TRBJ1-6	CASRHKGAAYSPLHF
TRBV28	TRBJ2-7	CASSPTPGLAGPGGEQYF
TRBV3-1/TRBV3-2	TRBJ2-1	CASSRLAGGYNEQFF
TRBV5-4	TRBJ2-5	CASSLGGTGTQETQYF
TRBV28	TRBJ1-2	CASSSHPGQGAIGYTF
TRBV4-1	TRBJ1-4	CASSPRTAWELFF
TRBV4-1	TRBJ2-7	CASSQFRQNPNEQYF
TRBV4-1	TRBJ2-5	CASSAGGSSYQETQYF
TRBV28	TRBJ1-3	CASSLGGAALGNTIYF
TRBV28	TRBJ1-2	CATDGGEAYGYTF
TRBV7-9	TRBJ2-1	CASSLTGGNEQFF
TRBV25-1	TRBJ1-2	CASSLGQVPYGYTF
TRBV7-9	TRBJ2-1	CASSLVPGTGDNEQFF
TRBV7-2	TRBJ2-7	CASSPQTGAYEQYF
TRBV27	TRBJ2-5	CASSLTSGSWIETQYF
TRBV28	TRBJ2-7	CASSPVVFPEGEQYF
TRBV11-2	TRBJ2-1	CASSQAYNEQFF
TRBV28	TRBJ2-7	CASSEDNYEQYF
TRBV23-1	TRBJ2-3	CASSPGGLAGWRFDAYF
TRBV4-1	TRBJ2-7	CASSQDPRLEVNEQYF
TRBV2	TRBJ2-2	CASSAINTGELFF
TRBV13	TRBJ2-5	CASSSPDRDRETQYF
TRBV27	TRBJ2-1	CASSLGTGLYNEQFF
TRBV27	TRBJ1-2	CASSSFTGGPYGYTF